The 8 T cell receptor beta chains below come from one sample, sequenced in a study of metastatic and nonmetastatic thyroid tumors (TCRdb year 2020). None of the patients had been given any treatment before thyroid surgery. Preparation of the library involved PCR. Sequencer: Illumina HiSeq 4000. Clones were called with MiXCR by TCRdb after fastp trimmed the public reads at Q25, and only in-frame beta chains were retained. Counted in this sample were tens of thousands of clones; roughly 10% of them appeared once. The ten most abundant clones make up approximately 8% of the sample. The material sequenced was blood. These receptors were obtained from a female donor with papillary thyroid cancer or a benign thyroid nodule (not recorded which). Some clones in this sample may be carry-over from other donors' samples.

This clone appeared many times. For the CDR3, the DNA is TGCGCCAGCAGCCATGACACAGGGAGATCTGGAAACACCATATATTTT. This gives the protein CASSHDTGRSGNTIYF. The J gene is TRBJ1-3, the V gene TRBV4-3, with a weak D call TRBD1 (6 bases). Trimming cost V 3 bases and J 1 base, with 13 bases left between them. Germline V lookup: CDR1 LGHNA, CDR2 YSLEER. The CDR3 consists of 16 residues.

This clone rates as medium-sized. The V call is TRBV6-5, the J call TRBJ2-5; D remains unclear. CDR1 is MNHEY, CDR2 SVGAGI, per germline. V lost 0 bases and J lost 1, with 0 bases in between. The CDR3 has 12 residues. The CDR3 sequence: CASSYSQETQYF. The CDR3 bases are TGTGCCAGCAGTTACTCCCAAGAGACCCAGTACTTC.

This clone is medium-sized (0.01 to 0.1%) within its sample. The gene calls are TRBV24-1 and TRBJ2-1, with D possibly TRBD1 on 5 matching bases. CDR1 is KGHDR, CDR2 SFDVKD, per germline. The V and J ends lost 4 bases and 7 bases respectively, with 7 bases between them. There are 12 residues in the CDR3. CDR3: CATSERQNEQFF. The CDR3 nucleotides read TGTGCCACCAGTGAGAGACAGAATGAGCAGTTCTTC.

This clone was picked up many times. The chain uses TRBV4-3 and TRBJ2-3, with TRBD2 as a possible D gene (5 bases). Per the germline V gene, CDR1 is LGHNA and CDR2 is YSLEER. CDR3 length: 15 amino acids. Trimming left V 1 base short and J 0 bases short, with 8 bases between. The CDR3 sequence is CASSQVGGSTDTQYF. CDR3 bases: TGCGCCAGCAGCCAAGTGGGCGGGAGCACAGATACGCAGTATTTT.

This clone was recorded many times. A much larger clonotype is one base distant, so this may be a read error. The CDR3 loop reads CATSRGGGETRYF. CDR3 nucleotides: TGTGCCACCAGCAGAGGGGGAGGAGAGACCCGGTACTTC. The V and J genes are TRBV15 and TRBJ2-5; TRBD2 might be the D (6 bases). CDR3 size: 13 residues. In germline, CDR1 is LNHNV, CDR2 YYDKDF (reference sequence).

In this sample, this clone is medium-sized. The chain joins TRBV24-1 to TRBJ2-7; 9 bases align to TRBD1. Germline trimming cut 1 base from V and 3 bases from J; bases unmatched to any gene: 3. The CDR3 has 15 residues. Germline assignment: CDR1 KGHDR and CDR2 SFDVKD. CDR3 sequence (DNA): TGTGCCACCAGTGATTTTGGGACAGGGAGCTACGAGCAGTACTTC. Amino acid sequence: CATSDFGTGSYEQYF.

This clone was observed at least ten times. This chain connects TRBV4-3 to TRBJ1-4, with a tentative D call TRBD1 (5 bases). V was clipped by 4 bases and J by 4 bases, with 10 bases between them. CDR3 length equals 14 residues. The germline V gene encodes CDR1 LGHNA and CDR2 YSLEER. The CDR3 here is CASSPERGNEKLFF. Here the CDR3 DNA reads TGCGCCAGCAGCCCGGAAAGGGGTAATGAAAAACTGTTTTTT.

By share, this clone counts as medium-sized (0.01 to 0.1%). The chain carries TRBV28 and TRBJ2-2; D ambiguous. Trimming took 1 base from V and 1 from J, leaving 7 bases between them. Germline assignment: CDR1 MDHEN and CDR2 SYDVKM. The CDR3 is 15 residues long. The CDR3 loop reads CASSLSAQNTGELFF. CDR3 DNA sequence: TGTGCCAGCAGTTTATCGGCCCAGAACACCGGGGAGCTGTTTTTT.